These 9 T cell receptor beta chains were all obtained from the same sample, sequenced in a study of blood T cell repertoires in COVID-19 (dated by TCRdb to the early 2020s). Libraries were made using the immunoSEQ multiplex PCR assay. TCRdb limited this immuneACCESS table to in-frame rearrangements with V and J called. A share of clones is missing; checked studies link under half to unresolved V genes, and the rest is unexplained. This sample lists about 130,000 clones; around three quarters were detected once. The leading ten clones occupy 37% of the sample. Sequenced sample: peripheral blood. These receptors all come from a man between 35 and 55 years old with active or convalescent COVID-19.

This chain links TRBV5-6 with TRBJ1-1; 8 bases line up with TRBD1. There are 12 residues in the CDR3. Per germline, CDR1 SGHDT and CDR2 YYEEEE. J lost 9 bases, V lost 4 bases, and 5 bases had no gene match. The CDR3 DNA is TGTGCCAGCAGCACAACAGGGGGGAAAGCTTTCTTT. This translates into CASSTTGGKAFF.

J is TRBJ1-1 and V is TRBV9; D remains ambiguous. V lost 7 bases, J lost 6 bases, and 13 bases lay in between. Germline CDR1 reads SGDLS; CDR2 reads YYNGEE. CDR3 length equals 12 residues. This CDR3 is CASPLPPPEAFF. CDR3 bases: TGTGCCAGCCCTCTACCCCCCCCTGAAGCTTTCTTT.

This clone was seen a single time. This sequence joins TRBV5-1 and TRBJ1-1; 9 bases match TRBD1. The CDR3 totals 18 residues. CDR1 SGHRS and CDR2 YFSETQ come from the germline V gene. V was pared by 2 bases and J by 1 base, with 12 bases of the junction left unmatched. The CDR3 DNA follows: TGCGCCAGCAGCTTTTTACCTCTACAGGGGGCCGGGAACACTGAAGCTTTCTTT. As protein: CASSFLPLQGAGNTEAFF.

V and J are TRBV5-6 and TRBJ2-4; 9 positions match TRBD1. Trimming took 4 bases from V and 3 from J; bases not matched to a gene: 8. The V gene's germline CDR1 is SGHDT and CDR2 YYEEEE. The CDR3 totals 16 residues. The CDR3 DNA is TGTGCCAGCAGCCGATCACAGGGGGCAGGCAAAAACATTCAGTACTTC. Translation gives CASSRSQGAGKNIQYF.

The V and J genes are TRBV4-3 and TRBJ1-2, with 8 bases fitting TRBD1. Germline V gives CDR1 LGHNA, CDR2 YSLEER. The trim removed 4 bases at V and 9 bases at J, leaving 13 bases unmatched. CDR3 length: 15 amino acids. CDR3 region: CASSPSGQGGQSYTF. CDR3 bases: TGCGCCAGCAGCCCCTCCGGACAGGGCGGGCAAAGCTACACCTTC.

This clone was seen a single time. The chain joins TRBV28 to TRBJ1-3; maybe TRBD1 (6 bases). There are 17 residues in the CDR3. CDR1 is MDHEN and CDR2 is SYDVKM in the germline V gene. The V gene lost 4 bases and the J gene lost 0 bases, with 16 bases spanning the gap. The CDR3 DNA reads as TGTGCCAGCAGTTCGGGGGGCCAGGAGGTCTCTGGAAACACCATATATTTT. Translated, it gives CASSSGGQEVSGNTIYF.

This clone was seen only once. The J gene is TRBJ2-1, the V gene TRBV6-5; possibly TRBD2 for D (6 bases). The CDR3 sequence is 15 residues long. CDR1 and CDR2 from the germline V gene are MNHEY and SVGAGI. V was cut by 7 bases and J by 5 bases, with 18 bases left in between. The CDR3 spells CASNAWGRGNNEQFF. The CDR3 DNA sequence: TGTGCCAGCAACGCTTGGGGCCGGGGGAACAATGAGCAGTTCTTC.

The chain employs TRBV9 and TRBJ2-7; 10 bases fit TRBD2. With V trimmed by 3 bases and J by 2 bases, 5 bases remained unmatched. CDR3 length equals 15 residues. Germline V gives CDR1 SGDLS, CDR2 YYNGEE. Written as DNA, the CDR3 is TGTGCCAGCAGCGCGAGTCTAGCGGGGGCCTACGAGCAGTACTTC. Translation gives CASSASLAGAYEQYF.

V gene TRBV9 combines with J gene TRBJ1-2; TRBD1 matches 8 bases. Germline V lookup: CDR1 SGDLS, CDR2 YYNGEE. The CDR3 has 15 residues. The junction had 9 bases not matched to a gene; V was cut back by 0 bases and J by 8 bases. CDR3 loop: CASSVARAGGEGYTF. The CDR3 bases are TGTGCCAGCAGCGTAGCCCGCGCAGGGGGCGAAGGCTACACCTTC.